The 27 T cell receptor beta chains given below trace back to one sample, sequenced in a study of blood T cell repertoires in COVID-19. Sequencing was performed with immunoSEQ multiplex PCR; in TCRdb, only in-frame clones are kept and a portion is missing. The table includes 300,000 to 350,000 clones, about 87% detected once. What was sequenced was PBMCs or T cells enriched from blood (not recorded which). These receptors were collected from a woman aged 18-29 years who had recovered from COVID-19.

The rearrangement joins TRBV6-6 to TRBJ1-1; 8 positions agree with TRBD1. J lost 4 bases, V lost 4 bases, and 11 bases had no gene match. The CDR3 is made up of 16 amino acids. Per germline, CDR1 MNHNY and CDR2 SVGAGI (reference sequence). In DNA form, the CDR3 reads TGTGCCAGCAGTTTGACAGGGGCTGGGACTGGCACTGAAGCTTTCTTT. Amino acids: CASSLTGAGTGTEAFF.

The J gene is TRBJ1-4, the V gene TRBV9, with TRBD1 as a possible D gene (6 bases). The CDR3 is 15 amino acids. V shed 3 bases and J shed 2 bases, with 11 bases lying between them. CDR1 SGDLS and CDR2 YYNGEE come from the germline V gene. This CDR3 reads CASSGLQGTNEKLFF. The CDR3 DNA sequence: TGTGCCAGCAGCGGATTACAGGGTACTAATGAAAAACTGTTTTTT.

In this sample, this clone turned up once. V and J are TRBV19 and TRBJ1-2; a weak D match, TRBD1 (6 bases). In germline, CDR1 is LNHDA, CDR2 SQIVND (reference sequence). Trimming took off 2 bases at V and 5 bases at J, with 15 bases between the two ends. The CDR3 consists of 15 residues. The CDR3 loop reads CASSIWQQGEYGYTF. CDR3 sequence (DNA): TGTGCCAGTAGTATATGGCAACAGGGCGAATATGGCTACACCTTC.

The V call is TRBV19, the J call TRBJ2-7; no clear D gene. Per germline, CDR1 LNHDA and CDR2 SQIVND (reference sequence). The V gene lost 2 bases and the J gene lost 0 bases, with 8 bases spanning the gap. The CDR3 spans 14 residues. This CDR3 reads CASSITSSSYEQYF. CDR3 in DNA: TGTGCCAGTAGTATAACATCAAGCTCCTACGAGCAGTACTTC.

CDR3 sequence (DNA): TGTGCCAGTAGTGCGGGCGGGAGGGCCCCATCTGAGCAGTTCTTC. The encoded protein is CASSAGGRAPSEQFF. The chain employs TRBV19 and TRBJ2-1; 9 bases fit TRBD2. This CDR3 is built from 15 residues. Looked up from germline, CDR1 is LNHDA and CDR2 is SQIVND (reference sequence). J was trimmed by 9 bases and V by 5 bases; bases with no gene match: 11. Combining the CDR3 with reference TRBV19 and TRBJ2-1 gives the whole variable domain DGGITQSPKYLFRKEGQNVTLSCEQNLNHDAMYWYRQDPGQGLRLIYYSQIVNDFQKGDIAEGYSVSREKKESFPLTVTSAQKNPTAFYLCASSAGGRAPSEQFFGPGTRLTVL.

This clone occurred a few times. The chain employs TRBV7-8 and TRBJ2-2; no definite D call. V was pared by 5 bases and J by 7 bases, with 8 bases between. Germline loops: CDR1 SGHVS, CDR2 FQNEAQ. The CDR3 is 12 amino acids. The DNA for the CDR3 is TGTGCCAGCAGCCCTGACAACGGGGAGCTGTTTTTT. Translation: CASSPDNGELFF.

J is TRBJ1-6 and V is TRBV6-5, with D maybe TRBD1 (5 bases). The CDR3 is 14 amino acids. Trimming took 10 bases from V and 7 from J, leaving 17 bases between them. The germline V gene encodes CDR1 MNHEY and CDR2 SVGAGI. The CDR3 loop is CATNPGDLNSPLHF. DNA for the CDR3: TGTGCCACAAACCCGGGGGACTTGAATTCACCCCTCCACTTT.

The chain links TRBV6-2 or TRBV6-3 to TRBJ1-2; the D gene is possibly TRBD1 (5 bases). Germline-derived CDR1 and CDR2 are MNHEY and SVGEGT. The length of the CDR3 is 14 residues. Trimming pared 1 base from V and 4 bases from J, leaving 10 bases between. CDR3 sequence reads: CASSYLGPPYGYTF. CDR3 sequence (DNA): TGTGCCAGCAGTTACTTGGGGCCCCCCTATGGCTACACCTTC.

This clone was seen just once. This rearrangement joins TRBV30 to TRBJ2-3, with 8 bases that match TRBD2. V lost 8 bases and J lost 1; bases outside the gene matches: 2. The CDR3 extends over 12 amino acids. Germline values: CDR1 GTSNPN, CDR2 SVGIG (reference sequence). CDR3 coding DNA: TGTGCCAGCGGGGGAGGCACAGATACGCAGTATTTT. Protein sequence: CASGGGTDTQYF. Complete variable domain (other parts from reference TRBV30 and TRBJ2-3): SQTIHQWPATLVQPVGSPLSLECTVEGTSNPNLYWYRQAAGRGLQLLFYSVGIGQISSEVPQNLSASRPQDRQFILSSKKLLLSDSGFYLCASGGGTDTQYFGPGTRLTVL.

This clone appeared a few times. The V call is TRBV10-3, the J call TRBJ1-5; D is unresolved. Trimming removed 8 bases from V and 7 bases from J, with 15 bases in between. Germline V gene lookup returns CDR1 ENHRY and CDR2 SYGVKD. The CDR3 is 13 residues long. The DNA for the CDR3 is TGTGCCATCCAAAATGGGAGTAGCCAGCCCCAGCATTTT. It encodes CAIQNGSSQPQHF.

The V gene is TRBV3-1 (or the pseudogene TRBV3-2), the J gene TRBJ1-6; D gene uncertain. The germline V gene encodes CDR1 LGHDT and CDR2 YNNKEL (reference sequence). This CDR3 is built from 16 residues. The ends were cut back, 6 bases at V and 0 bases at J, with 12 bases in the middle. The CDR3 reads CASSFGASSYNSPLHF. Written as DNA, the CDR3 is TGTGCCAGCAGTTTCGGAGCGAGCTCCTATAATTCACCCCTCCACTTT.

The CDR3 here is CASSHRARGLYGYTF. In DNA, the CDR3 is TGTGCCAGCAGCCATCGGGCCCGGGGACTCTATGGCTACACCTTC. This chain links TRBV6-2 or TRBV6-3 with TRBJ1-2; weak D call: TRBD1 (5 bases). This CDR3 has 15 residues. Trimming left V 6 bases short and J 4 bases short, with 18 bases between. Germline CDR1 MNHEY, CDR2 SVGEGT.

The CDR3 reads CASSPRDRGPANEKLFF. The CDR3 DNA is TGTGCCAGCAGCCCCCGGGACAGGGGGCCGGCTAATGAAAAACTGTTTTTT. The rearrangement joins TRBV5-6 to TRBJ1-4; 12 bases map to TRBD1. Looked up from germline, CDR1 is SGHDT and CDR2 is YYEEEE. The CDR3 has 17 amino acids. With V trimmed by 4 bases and J by 3 bases, 7 bases remained unmatched.

The rearrangement uses TRBV7-9 and TRBJ2-7; D is perhaps TRBD1 (6 bases). Germline lookup yields CDR1 SEHNR and CDR2 FQNEAQ (reference sequence). There are 14 residues in the CDR3. The germline V and J ends were trimmed by 5 bases and 3 bases, with 14 bases remaining between them. The CDR3, as DNA: TGTGCCAGCAGCCCCTTCAGGGGAGACTACGAGCAGTACTTC. It yields the protein CASSPFRGDYEQYF.

This clone came up a few times. The rearrangement uses TRBV19 and TRBJ2-3; 8 bases fit TRBD2. J gave up 0 bases and V 4 bases, and 6 bases lay outside the gene matches. Germline V gene data show CDR1 as LNHDA and CDR2 as SQIVND (reference sequence). The CDR3 extends over 16 amino acids. For the CDR3, the DNA is TGTGCCAGTAGTAGCGGACTAGCTTCTAGCACAGATACGCAGTATTTT. Amino acid sequence: CASSSGLASSTDTQYF.

V usage is TRBV4-2 and J usage is TRBJ1-1, with D tentatively TRBD1 (6 bases). The CDR3 is made up of 15 amino acids. Germline V gene sequence: CDR1 LGHNA, CDR2 YNFKEQ. Deletions cut 0 bases from V and 6 bases from J, with 14 bases between. In DNA form, the CDR3 reads TGTGCCAGCAGCCAAGAAGTACAGGGTTCCCCTGAAGCTTTCTTT. This codes for CASSQEVQGSPEAFF.

V is TRBV5-1 and J is TRBJ2-1, with D maybe TRBD1 (6 bases). CDR3 length: 16 amino acids. Germline loops: CDR1 SGHRS, CDR2 YFSETQ. Deletions cut 2 bases from V and 3 bases from J, with 15 bases between. CDR3 sequence (DNA): TGCGCCAGCAGCTTTGTTACAGGGAACCTCTACAATGAGCAGTTCTTC. This encodes CASSFVTGNLYNEQFF.

The J gene is TRBJ2-5, the V gene TRBV6-5; tentative D call: TRBD2 (6 bases). From germline, CDR1 is MNHEY and CDR2 SVGAGI. The CDR3 has 14 amino acids. The V and J ends lost 0 bases and 9 bases respectively, with 14 bases between them. For the CDR3, the DNA is TGTGCCAGCAGTTACTCGGGACTCCTCGGGGCCCAGTACTTC. Protein: CASSYSGLLGAQYF.

The count of this clone is one. The chain recombines TRBV19 with TRBJ1-5; a possible D gene is TRBD1 (5 bases). There are 14 residues in the CDR3. Germline V gene lookup returns CDR1 LNHDA and CDR2 SQIVND (reference sequence). Trimming took 6 bases from V and 5 from J, leaving 14 bases between them. The CDR3 sequence is CASRSGDGHQPQHF. The CDR3 DNA is TGTGCCAGTAGAAGCGGGGACGGGCATCAGCCCCAGCATTTT.

CDR3 in DNA: TGTGCCACCAGCAGAAACCGGGACAGCTCCTACGAGCAGTACTTC. This encodes CATSRNRDSSYEQYF. This chain connects TRBV15 to TRBJ2-7, with 7 positions matching TRBD1. The germline CDR1 and CDR2 sequences are LNHNV and YYDKDF (reference sequence). Germline trimming cut 2 bases from V and 0 bases from J; bases unmatched to any gene: 4. The CDR3 sequence is 15 residues long.

V usage is TRBV6-5 and J usage is TRBJ1-3; D possibly corresponds to TRBD1 (5 bases). Germline loops: CDR1 MNHEY, CDR2 SVGAGI. Trimming shortened V by 8 bases and J by 11 bases, and 22 bases separated the two germline ends. This CDR3 comprises 14 residues. DNA for the CDR3: TGTGCCAGCGATACCGGGACGCTTGCGGGGGCCATATATTTT. Its translation is CASDTGTLAGAIYF.

This CDR3 reads CASSSRDISNTEAFF. The DNA of the CDR3 is TGTGCCAGCAGCTCCCGGGACATAAGTAACACTGAAGCTTTCTTT. The chain carries TRBV7-8 and TRBJ1-1; TRBD1 might be the D (6 bases). The CDR3 runs to 15 residues. The germline gives CDR1 SGHVS, CDR2 FQNEAQ. Trimming left V 4 bases short and J 2 bases short, with 14 bases between.

The CDR3: CASSYVGGEQYF. CDR3 DNA: TGTGCCAGCAGTTATGTCGGGGGCGAGCAGTACTTC. The V and J genes are TRBV6-5 and TRBJ2-7; D is possibly TRBD2 (6 bases). Germline V gene sequence: CDR1 MNHEY, CDR2 SVGAGI. V dropped 3 bases and J dropped 6 bases, with 9 bases sitting between them. The CDR3 totals 12 residues.

For the CDR3, the DNA is TGTGCCAGCAGCTCTCCCAGAGCGATCCCCCCGCGAGGTCAGCCCCAGCATTTT. This sequence encodes CASSSPRAIPPRGQPQHF. The gene calls are TRBV7-7 and TRBJ1-5; D is unclear. The CDR3 extends over 18 amino acids. V was trimmed by 4 bases and J by 6 bases, leaving 25 bases between them. Looked up from germline, CDR1 is SSHAT and CDR2 is FNYEAQ (reference sequence).

The V call is TRBV19, the J call TRBJ1-2; no clear D gene. The V and J ends lost 0 bases and 10 bases respectively, with 18 bases between them. This CDR3 contains 15 residues. Germline V gene lookup returns CDR1 LNHDA and CDR2 SQIVND (reference sequence). CDR3 in amino acids: CASSIDLSRSDFYTF. In nucleotides, the CDR3 is TGTGCCAGTAGTATAGATCTGAGCAGGTCCGATTTCTACACCTTC.

The chain links TRBV28 to TRBJ2-3, with D possibly being TRBD2 (5 bases). The CDR3 runs 14 residues. V was pared by 6 bases and J by 4 bases, with 14 bases between. CDR1 is MDHEN and CDR2 is SYDVKM in the germline V gene. Here the CDR3 reads CASSQTSTPDTQYF. CDR3 bases: TGTGCCAGCAGCCAAACTAGTACCCCAGATACGCAGTATTTT.

The chain carries TRBV11-2 and TRBJ1-6; D not certain. The CDR3 covers 13 residues. Germline CDR1 and CDR2: SGHAT and FQNNGV. With 5 bases removed from V and 7 bases from J, the gap between germline ends came to 9 bases. The DNA for the CDR3 is TGTGCCAGCAGCCCACATAGCAATTCACCCCTCCACTTT. Amino acids: CASSPHSNSPLHF. The full variable domain, with the rest looked up from reference TRBV11-2 and TRBJ1-6, is EAGVAQSPRYKIIEKRQSVAFWCNPISGHATLYWYQQILGQGPKLLIQFQNNGVVDDSQLPKDRFSAERLKGVDSTLKIQPAKLEDSAVYLCASSPHSNSPLHFGNGTRLTVT.